What follows are 15 T cell receptor beta chains derived from one specimen sequenced in a study of PD-L1 blockade in urothelial cancer. Data came from immunoSEQ multiplex PCR; TCRdb stores just in-frame clones and leaves some out. The sample lists about 26,000 clones; roughly 90% were seen once. The starting material was PBMCs, obtained around atezolizumab (anti-PD-L1) treatment. The receptors stem from a man in his sixties with urothelial cancer.

The chain carries TRBV2 and TRBJ1-5, with TRBD1 matching 7 bases. The CDR3 has 15 residues. J lost 4 bases, V lost 4 bases, and 7 bases had no gene match. CDR1 SNHLY and CDR2 FYNNEI come from the germline V gene. The CDR3 DNA follows: TGTGCCAGCAGTGCGATGGACAGGTCAAATCAGCCCCAGCATTTT. This encodes CASSAMDRSNQPQHF.

CDR3 DNA sequence: TGTGCCAGCAGTTTGGCAGGGGGGAACACTGAAGCTTTCTTT. It translates to CASSLAGGNTEAFF. The rearrangement links TRBV28 to TRBJ1-1; TRBD1 aligns across 7 bases. V trimming: 3 bases; J trimming: 1 base; junction bases outside the gene matches: 2. Germline V gene sequence: CDR1 MDHEN, CDR2 SYDVKM. The length of the CDR3 is 14 residues.

The V gene is TRBV30, the J gene TRBJ1-1, with D perhaps TRBD1 (5 bases). CDR1 is GTSNPN and CDR2 is SVGIG in the germline V gene (reference sequence). V gave up 5 bases and J gave up 5 bases, with 9 bases separating them. The CDR3 runs 11 residues. In DNA, the CDR3 is TGTGCCTGGGACAGACGGACTGAAGCTTTCTTT. Translated: CAWDRRTEAFF.

DNA for the CDR3: TGTGCCAGCAGCGCCCTGCTAGCGGGTGCGGATACGCAGTATTTT. Protein: CASSALLAGADTQYF. V and J are TRBV9 and TRBJ2-3, with 8 positions matching TRBD2. This CDR3 spans 15 amino acids. CDR1 is SGDLS and CDR2 is YYNGEE in the germline V gene. J lost 6 bases, V lost 3 bases, and 9 bases had no gene match.

This rearrangement joins TRBV27 to TRBJ1-1; D possibly corresponds to TRBD1 (6 bases). The germline gives CDR1 MNHEY, CDR2 SMNVEV (reference sequence). V was cut by 5 bases and J by 1 base, with 14 bases left in between. This CDR3 is 15 amino acids long. CDR3 residues: CASSPGQLRNTEAFF. The CDR3 coding sequence is TGTGCCAGCAGTCCAGGACAGCTTCGGAACACTGAAGCTTTCTTT.

This rearrangement joins TRBV12-1 to TRBJ2-7; the D call TRBD2 from the table was never checked on the DNA. TRBV12-1 is classified as a pseudogene. The CDR3 totals 15 residues. The CDR3 loop is CARDPVRGGSYEQYF. The CDR3 DNA reads as TGTGCCAGGGATCCGGTGCGGGGGGGCTCCTACGAGCAGTACTTC.

The chain joins TRBV27 to TRBJ1-6, with TRBD1 as a possible D gene (5 bases). V was shortened by 5 bases and J by 0 bases, with 17 bases between the two germline ends. Germline CDR1 reads MNHEY; CDR2 reads SMNVEV (reference sequence). The CDR3 covers 18 residues. The CDR3 is CASSGYGGESSYNSPLHF. CDR3 nucleotide sequence: TGTGCCAGCAGTGGATATGGGGGGGAAAGCTCCTATAATTCACCCCTCCACTTT.

This clone was detected once. As DNA, the CDR3 is TGTGCCAGCAGCCCAGACAGGGGGGGCTCCTACGAGCAGTACTTC. Amino acid sequence: CASSPDRGGSYEQYF. The chain is built from TRBV27 and TRBJ2-7; 9 positions agree with TRBD1. V dropped 6 bases and J dropped 0; count of bases not matched to a gene: 6. The CDR3 is 15 residues long. Germline loops: CDR1 MNHEY, CDR2 SMNVEV (reference sequence).

Written as DNA, the CDR3 is TGTGCCAGCAGTTTATATGGCCCTGACACCGGGGAGCTGTTTTTT. Its protein product is CASSLYGPDTGELFF. This chain connects TRBV27 to TRBJ2-2; D is ambiguous. The CDR3 consists of 15 residues. Germline assignment: CDR1 MNHEY and CDR2 SMNVEV (reference sequence). Trimming took 1 base from V and 3 from J, leaving 9 bases between them.

CDR3 loop: CASGPQGRGINIQYF. The DNA for the CDR3 is TGTGCCAGCGGACCACAGGGAAGGGGAATAAACATTCAGTACTTC. V is TRBV28 and J is TRBJ2-4; D possibly corresponds to TRBD1 (6 bases). Deletions cut 8 bases from V and 6 bases from J, with 20 bases between. The CDR3 spans 15 residues. CDR1 is MDHEN and CDR2 is SYDVKM in the germline V gene.

The chain couples TRBV7-2 to TRBJ2-1; TRBD2 matches at 13 bases. The V segment lost 5 bases and the J segment 3 bases; nucleotides outside the gene matches: 4. Germline V gives CDR1 SGHTA, CDR2 FQGNSA. The CDR3 runs to 16 residues. As DNA, the CDR3 is TGTGCCAGCAGCAGGACTAGCGGGAGTTTCTACAATGAGCAGTTCTTC. Its protein is CASSRTSGSFYNEQFF. The full variable domain, rest sourced from reference TRBV7-2 and TRBJ2-1, is GAGVSQSPSNKVTEKGKDVELRCDPISGHTALYWYRQSLGQGLEFLIYFQGNSAPDKSGLPSDRFSAERTGGSVSTLTIQRTQQEDSAVYLCASSRTSGSFYNEQFFGPGTRLTVL.

CDR3 coding DNA: TGTGCCAGCAGAACTAGCGGGAGTAACTACGAGCAGTACTTC. It is translated as CASRTSGSNYEQYF. The V and J genes are TRBV6-5 and TRBJ2-7, with 11 bases fitting TRBD2. The germline gives CDR1 MNHEY, CDR2 SVGAGI. This CDR3 has 14 residues. J gave up 3 bases and V 6 bases, and 4 bases lay outside the gene matches.

CDR3 region: CASSISFFSGNTIYF. The CDR3 region has the DNA TGTGCCAGTAGTATAAGCTTCTTCTCTGGAAACACCATATATTTT. The chain links TRBV19 to TRBJ1-3, with D hard to call. The CDR3 is made up of 15 amino acids. The germline V gene has CDR1 LNHDA and CDR2 SQIVND (reference sequence). V gave up 2 bases and J gave up 0 bases, with 8 bases separating them.

The chain couples TRBV9 to TRBJ1-3, with 7 positions matching TRBD1. This CDR3 comprises 13 residues. CDR1 and CDR2 from the germline V gene are SGDLS and YYNGEE. The V segment lost 4 bases and the J segment 4 bases; nucleotides outside the gene matches: 2. The CDR3 region is CASSRGQGNTIYF. CDR3 nucleotide sequence: TGTGCCAGCAGCAGGGGGCAAGGAAACACCATATATTTT.

The V and J genes are TRBV30 and TRBJ2-7, with 13 bases matching TRBD2. Germline CDR1 GTSNPN, CDR2 SVGIG (reference sequence). The CDR3 contains 14 residues. The V segment lost 2 bases and the J segment 7 bases; nucleotides outside the gene matches: 5. DNA for the CDR3: TGTGCCTGGAGTAGACTAGCGGGAGGTGGGGAGCAGTACTTC. This codes for CAWSRLAGGGEQYF.